What follows are 26 T cell receptor beta chains derived from one specimen sequenced in a study of blood T cell repertoires in COVID-19. The table came from immunoSEQ multiplex PCR; TCRdb's copy has only in-frame clones and leaves some out. The table has approximately 220,000 clones, around 87% seen once; the top ten hold approximately 6%. The sample comprised peripheral blood. The receptors were sampled from a man aged 55 to 70 who had recovered from COVID-19.

This clone was seen more than once but under ten times. The rearrangement links TRBV10-3 to TRBJ2-1; TRBD2 agrees at 7 bases. The CDR3 consists of 12 residues. V shed 8 bases and J 7 bases; nucleotides not matched to a gene: 5. CDR1 and CDR2 from the germline V gene are ENHRY and SYGVKD. The DNA of the CDR3 is TGTGCCATCCGGACTAGTGGTAATGAGCAGTTCTTC. Encoded protein: CAIRTSGNEQFF.

The chain joins TRBV24-1 to TRBJ2-1; TRBD2 matches 13 bases. The CDR3 loop spans 16 amino acids. Germline CDR1 and CDR2: KGHDR and SFDVKD. V lost 2 bases and J lost 7; bases outside the gene matches: 4. CDR3 DNA sequence: TGTGCCACCAGTGATTGGACTAGCGGGAGACTTAATGAGCAGTTCTTC. Protein sequence: CATSDWTSGRLNEQFF.

The chain carries TRBV24-1 and TRBJ1-5; no definite D call. V lost 5 bases to trimming and J lost 5 bases, with 9 bases between them. The CDR3 length is 13 residues. The germline gives CDR1 KGHDR, CDR2 SFDVKD. This CDR3 reads CATSVRADQPQHF. Here the CDR3 DNA reads TGTGCCACCAGTGTGCGGGCAGATCAGCCCCAGCATTTT.

The chain combines TRBV7-2 with TRBJ1-2; TRBD1 might be the D (5 bases). V lost 5 bases, J lost 4 bases, and 11 bases lay in between. The CDR3 consists of 13 residues. In germline, CDR1 is SGHTA, CDR2 FQGNSA. The CDR3 DNA is TGTGCCAGCAGCCCCGGGACTGGCTATGGCTACACCTTC. Translating it yields CASSPGTGYGYTF.

This clone was counted only a few times. The genes are TRBV19 and TRBJ2-1; 7 nucleotides agree with TRBD2. V shed 3 bases, J shed 4 bases, and the junction held 0 bases outside the gene matches. The CDR3 loop spans 13 amino acids. Per germline, CDR1 LNHDA and CDR2 SQIVND (reference sequence). Here the CDR3 reads CASSIGGYNEQFF. The CDR3 region has the DNA TGTGCCAGTAGTATCGGGGGGTACAATGAGCAGTTCTTC.

Here the CDR3 DNA reads TGCGCCAGCAGCCTAGGGACAGTTAAAGATACGCAGTATTTT. This translates into CASSLGTVKDTQYF. V gene TRBV5-1 combines with J gene TRBJ2-3; TRBD1 agrees at 7 bases. This CDR3 has 14 amino acids. V was pared by 4 bases and J by 5 bases, with 7 bases of the junction left unmatched. CDR1 is SGHRS and CDR2 is YFSETQ in the germline V gene.

This rearrangement joins TRBV30 to TRBJ1-2; 7 nucleotides match TRBD1. J gave up 8 bases and V 0 bases, and 6 bases lay outside the gene matches. This CDR3 has 13 amino acids. CDR1 is GTSNPN and CDR2 is SVGIG in the germline V gene (reference sequence). Written as DNA, the CDR3 is TGTGCCTGGAGTGTCGACAGGGTGGGGGGCTACACCTTC. Translated, it gives CAWSVDRVGGYTF.

V and J are TRBV30 and TRBJ1-1, with D uncertain. The CDR3 runs 13 residues. Germline assignment: CDR1 GTSNPN and CDR2 SVGIG (reference sequence). The germline V and J ends were trimmed by 2 bases and 5 bases, with 12 bases remaining between them. The CDR3 coding sequence is TGTGCCTGGAGTCCCCACGGGAGTACTGAAGCTTTCTTT. Translated: CAWSPHGSTEAFF.

The chain employs TRBV12-5 and TRBJ1-1; 7 bases are a match to TRBD1. The germline V gene encodes CDR1 LGHNT and CDR2 FRNRAP. This CDR3 has 13 residues. The V segment lost 6 bases and the J segment 3 bases; nucleotides outside the gene matches: 4. DNA for the CDR3: TGTGCTAGTGGCCTTGACAGGGACACTGAAGCTTTCTTT. Translation gives CASGLDRDTEAFF.

J is TRBJ2-1 and V is TRBV27, with TRBD1 as a possible D gene (5 bases). Trimming left V 2 bases short and J 15 bases short, with 14 bases between. In germline, CDR1 is MNHEY, CDR2 SMNVEV (reference sequence). This CDR3 region has 12 residues. Here the CDR3 DNA reads TGTGCCAGCAGTTTAGTCCAGGGTTCGTGGTTCTTC. This codes for CASSLVQGSWFF.

This chain joins TRBV7-8 and TRBJ1-1; D possibly corresponds to TRBD1 (6 bases). CDR1 is SGHVS, CDR2 FQNEAQ, per germline. V was clipped by 2 bases and J by 1 base, with 17 bases between them. This CDR3 comprises 17 residues. CDR3 in DNA: TGTGCCAGCAGCTTAATAGCGGGGGGGCAGGAGAACACTGAAGCTTTCTTT. It codes for CASSLIAGGQENTEAFF.

This chain uses TRBV9 with TRBJ2-2; D may be TRBD2 (6 bases). CDR1 is SGDLS and CDR2 is YYNGEE in the germline V gene. Trimming took 0 bases from V and 5 from J, leaving 11 bases between them. CDR3 length: 15 amino acids. In nucleotides, the CDR3 is TGTGCCAGCAGCGTAGGGGACCGGGGGACCGGGGAGCTGTTTTTT. Its translation: CASSVGDRGTGELFF.

The chain employs TRBV4-1 and TRBJ2-1; a weak D match, TRBD2 (5 bases). Germline-derived CDR1 and CDR2 are MGHRA and YSYEKL. This CDR3 comprises 14 residues. Trimming took 0 bases from V and 4 from J, leaving 7 bases between them. Here the CDR3 reads CASSQEERYNEQFF. The CDR3 nucleotides read TGCGCCAGCAGCCAAGAGGAGCGGTACAATGAGCAGTTCTTC.

The chain links TRBV27 to TRBJ2-7; 8 nucleotides match TRBD1. CDR3 length: 14 amino acids. The V segment lost 4 bases and the J segment 1 base; nucleotides outside the gene matches: 3. The germline gives CDR1 MNHEY, CDR2 SMNVEV (reference sequence). The CDR3 here is CASSSGQGSYEQYF. DNA of the CDR3: TGTGCCAGCAGTTCAGGACAGGGATCCTACGAGCAGTACTTC.

The chain is built from TRBV9 and TRBJ2-3; 9 bases line up with TRBD2. This CDR3 is built from 17 residues. Germline CDR1 and CDR2: SGDLS and YYNGEE. Trimming cost V 3 bases and J 3 bases; bases outside gene matches: 11. CDR3 protein: CASSGRGTSKSTDTQYF. DNA of the CDR3: TGTGCCAGCAGCGGCCGGGGGACTAGCAAATCGACAGATACGCAGTATTTT. Looking up the rest from reference TRBV9 and TRBJ2-3 gives the full variable domain: DSGVTQTPKHLITATGQRVTLRCSPRSGDLSVYWYQQSLDQGLQFLIQYYNGEERAKGNILERFSAQQFPDLHSELNLSSLELGDSALYFCASSGRGTSKSTDTQYFGPGTRLTVL.

The rearrangement joins TRBV9 to TRBJ1-4, with 12 positions matching TRBD1. The CDR3 runs 15 residues. V lost 3 bases, J lost 8 bases, and 5 bases stayed unmatched. Germline V gene data show CDR1 as SGDLS and CDR2 as YYNGEE. The CDR3 sequence is CASSARDRGREKLFF. Here the CDR3 DNA reads TGTGCCAGCAGCGCCCGGGACAGGGGGCGAGAAAAACTGTTTTTT.

V usage is TRBV7-2 and J usage is TRBJ1-2; 9 bases map to TRBD1. Germline CDR1 SGHTA, CDR2 FQGNSA. Unmatched junction bases numbered 7, after V lost 5 bases and J lost 6 bases. This CDR3 region has 14 residues. The DNA of the CDR3 is TGTGCCAGCAGCACCCGGACAGGGGCGGATGGCTACACCTTC. It specifies CASSTRTGADGYTF.

This chain links TRBV2 with TRBJ2-2, with TRBD1 as a possible D gene (6 bases). V lost 6 bases, J lost 8 bases, and 13 bases lay in between. The CDR3 covers 13 residues. Germline V CDR1 and CDR2: SNHLY, FYNNEI. The DNA of the CDR3 is TGTGCCAGCAGGGAACAGGGATCAGGGGAGCTGTTTTTT. Encoded protein: CASREQGSGELFF.

The chain carries TRBV15 and TRBJ1-4; TRBD1 aligns across 10 bases. V was pared by 7 bases and J by 7 bases, with 12 bases of the junction left unmatched. The CDR3 length is 16 residues. Germline assignment: CDR1 LNHNV and CDR2 YYDKDF (reference sequence). Here the CDR3 DNA reads TGTGCCACCAACCCCCTAGGGGACAGGGGTATTGAAAAACTGTTTTTT. It yields the protein CATNPLGDRGIEKLFF.

CDR3 residues: CASSVAQGMGEKLFF. As DNA, the CDR3 is TGTGCCAGCAGCGTCGCACAGGGGATGGGGGAAAAACTGTTTTTT. The V gene is TRBV11-2, the J gene TRBJ1-4, with 7 bases lining up with TRBD1. V lost 5 bases to trimming and J lost 8 bases; unmatched junction nucleotides: 11. Germline-derived CDR1 and CDR2 are SGHAT and FQNNGV. The CDR3 has 15 amino acids.

This chain connects TRBV28 to TRBJ1-2, with D hard to call. Trimming shortened V by 6 bases and J by 2 bases, and 16 bases separated the two germline ends. The CDR3 extends over 15 amino acids. The V gene's germline CDR1 is MDHEN and CDR2 SYDVKM. The CDR3 reads CASSAPRRSNYGYTF. CDR3 sequence (DNA): TGTGCCAGCAGCGCACCCCGACGGAGCAACTATGGCTACACCTTC.

This clone was found once. The rearrangement links TRBV5-1 to TRBJ2-1; the match to TRBD2 covers 7 bases. The CDR3 contains 14 residues. With 6 bases clipped from V and 4 bases from J, the junction kept 7 bases outside the gene matches. From germline, CDR1 is SGHRS and CDR2 YFSETQ. The CDR3 loop reads CASTLSGTYNEQFF. For the CDR3, the DNA is TGCGCCAGCACACTCAGCGGGACGTACAATGAGCAGTTCTTC.

This rearrangement joins TRBV10-1 to TRBJ1-2; D unresolved. CDR1 WNHNN and CDR2 SYGVQD come from the germline V gene (reference sequence). The CDR3 is 17 amino acids. Trimming stripped 2 bases from V and 2 bases from J, with 18 bases between. CDR3 bases: TGCGCCAGCAGTGAGATCCCGGGGATCGGCAAAAACTATGGCTACACCTTC. It yields the protein CASSEIPGIGKNYGYTF.

This sequence joins TRBV12-3 or TRBV12-4 and TRBJ1-5; 8 bases align to TRBD1. Trimming removed 6 bases from V and 9 bases from J; junction bases left unmatched: 4. The CDR3 is made up of 12 amino acids. The chain's CDR3 is CASRRTGLPQHF. In DNA form, the CDR3 reads TGTGCCAGCAGACGGACAGGGCTGCCCCAGCATTTT.

V gene TRBV10-1 combines with J gene TRBJ1-2; TRBD1 aligns across 8 bases. This CDR3 is 15 amino acids long. The V gene end was trimmed by 3 bases and the J gene end by 6 bases; junction bases not matched to a gene: 9. CDR1 and CDR2 from the germline V gene are WNHNN and SYGVQD (reference sequence). CDR3 amino acids: CASSENRDRRDGYTF. The DNA for the CDR3 is TGCGCCAGCAGTGAAAACCGGGACAGGCGAGATGGCTACACCTTC.

This clone occurred once. The rearrangement uses TRBV10-3 and TRBJ2-7, with D perhaps matching TRBD2 (5 bases). This CDR3 has 15 residues. V was clipped by 6 bases and J by 3 bases, with 18 bases between them. CDR1 is ENHRY and CDR2 is SYGVKD in the germline V gene. The CDR3 DNA is TGTGCCATCAGCGGGAAGAGGTCAGCAGACTACGAGCAGTACTTC. It translates to CAISGKRSADYEQYF.